Sequencing of this TCR beta chain was carried out in a study of OX40 agonist ivuxolimab in advanced cancers. Autoimmune disease history or systemic immunosuppression barred patients. About this clone: What it recognizes is unknown.

Overall study findings and caveats: Some of the nonresponding patients also showed low levels of normalized T-cell clonal expansion.

The repertoire was sequenced with immunoSEQ multiplex PCR; TCRdb's copy has only in-frame clones and lacks some. The table lists about 83,000 clones, about 88% of them singletons. The J segment lost 4 bases and the V segment lost 6 bases, leaving 4 bases of the junction unmatched. From germline, CDR1 is KGHSH and CDR2 LQKENI. This CDR3 comprises 15 residues. The receptor was derived from an adult with an advanced solid tumor such as melanoma, head and neck, liver or kidney cancer. The V gene is TRBV18, the J gene TRBJ2-5; 14 nucleotides line up with TRBD2. The source material was CD4+ or CD8+ T cells sorted from blood, sampled in a trial of the OX40 agonist ivuxolimab. The chain's CDR3 is CASSGTSGSGETQYF. CDR3 in DNA: TGTGCCAGCTCCGGGACTAGCGGGAGCGGAGAGACCCAGTACTTC.